One sample yielded the 18 T cell receptor beta chains listed below, sequenced in a study of blood T cell repertoires in COVID-19. Assay used: immunoSEQ multiplex PCR; TCRdb lists only in-frame clones, some missing. The repertoire consists of around 130,000 clones, with about four fifths occurring once and the leading ten covering 18%. Sequences were obtained from PBMCs or T cells enriched from blood (not recorded which). The source of these receptors is a man aged 25 to 45 who had recovered from COVID-19.

This clone was seen a single time. V gene TRBV12-5 combines with J gene TRBJ1-1; TRBD1 matches 7 bases. The CDR3 runs to 14 residues. CDR1 and CDR2 (germline): LGHNT, FRNRAP. The junction had 4 bases not matched to a gene; V was cut back by 2 bases and J by 4 bases. The CDR3 bases are TGTGCTAGTGGTTTGACCAACAGGGGCACTGAAGCTTTCTTT. It specifies CASGLTNRGTEAFF.

This chain links TRBV3-1 (or the pseudogene TRBV3-2) with TRBJ1-2, with 7 bases aligning to TRBD1. The germline gives CDR1 LGHDT, CDR2 YNNKEL (reference sequence). Losses at the gene ends were 3 bases for V and 3 bases for J; bases not matched to a gene: 7. This CDR3 has 15 residues. The CDR3 sequence: CASSQTVRGDYGYTF. CDR3 DNA sequence: TGTGCCAGCAGCCAGACGGTCAGGGGGGACTATGGCTACACCTTC.

This clone showed up just a few times. This chain uses TRBV4-1 with TRBJ1-2; D not resolved. This CDR3 region has 16 residues. The V and J ends lost 0 bases and 0 bases respectively, with 11 bases between them. Germline V gives CDR1 MGHRA, CDR2 YSYEKL. For the CDR3, the DNA is TGCGCCAGCAGCCAAGAGGGTGCGGCAGCTAACTATGGCTACACCTTC. Translating it yields CASSQEGAAANYGYTF.

This clone was picked up one time. V and J are TRBV4-1 and TRBJ2-3, with 9 nucleotides matching TRBD1. This CDR3 comprises 16 residues. The ends lost 2 bases at V and 2 bases at J; junction bases unmatched: 5. Germline CDR1 and CDR2: MGHRA and YSYEKL. CDR3 coding DNA: TGCGCCAGCAGCCAAACTGGACAGGGGAACACAGATACGCAGTATTTT. Translated, it gives CASSQTGQGNTDTQYF.

The V and J genes are TRBV5-6 and TRBJ1-1; D is possibly TRBD1 (5 bases). The CDR3 totals 14 residues. The germline V gene has CDR1 SGHDT and CDR2 YYEEEE. V lost 7 bases to trimming and J lost 2 bases, with 15 bases between them. The CDR3 is CASRNTGDNTEAFF. The DNA of the CDR3 is TGTGCCAGCCGCAACACGGGGGACAACACTGAAGCTTTCTTT.

The chain recombines TRBV7-3 with TRBJ1-5; D may be TRBD1 (6 bases). Germline V gene data show CDR1 as SGHTA and CDR2 as FQGTGA. This CDR3 region has 15 residues. The ends were cut back, 5 bases at V and 9 bases at J, with 20 bases in the middle. Here the CDR3 reads CASSNIGGRRRPQHF. The CDR3 DNA follows: TGTGCCAGCAGCAATATCGGGGGGCGGCGGAGGCCCCAGCATTTT.

The chain has TRBV10-2 and TRBJ2-1; D is possibly TRBD2 (5 bases). CDR1 WSHSY and CDR2 SAAADI come from the germline V gene. V gave up 8 bases and J gave up 10 bases, with 12 bases separating them. The CDR3 totals 11 residues. In DNA form, the CDR3 reads TGCGCCAGCGCGAGGGATACCGAGCAGTTCTTC. This encodes CASARDTEQFF.

This rearrangement joins TRBV12-2 to TRBJ2-5; TRBD1 reflects the table's D call only, with no check against the DNA. TRBV12-2 constitutes a pseudogene. The CDR3 spans 17 residues. CDR3 nucleotides: TGTGCAAGGAGCGTGGACAGGGGTTTGGGGAACCAAGAGACCCAGTACTTC. Translating gives CARSVDRGLGNQETQYF.

This chain links TRBV5-5 with TRBJ1-1; TRBD1 is a possible D gene (6 bases). This CDR3 comprises 15 residues. Germline V CDR1 and CDR2: SGHKS, YYEKEE (reference sequence). The germline V and J ends were trimmed by 4 bases and 2 bases, with 15 bases remaining between them. CDR3 sequence reads: CASSQSTGPNTEAFF. For the CDR3, the DNA is TGTGCCAGCAGCCAATCAACAGGGCCCAACACTGAAGCTTTCTTT.

The chain carries TRBV18 and TRBJ2-5, with D possibly matching TRBD1 (6 bases). Looked up from germline, CDR1 is KGHSH and CDR2 is LQKENI. The CDR3 totals 14 residues. Trimming removed 1 base from V and 1 base from J, with 7 bases in between. The chain's CDR3 is CASSPRQAQETQYF. The DNA for the CDR3 is TGTGCCAGCTCACCACGACAGGCCCAAGAGACCCAGTACTTC.

The chain carries TRBV9 and TRBJ2-1, with 12 bases fitting TRBD2. The V segment lost 4 bases and the J segment 2 bases; nucleotides outside the gene matches: 1. Germline values: CDR1 SGDLS, CDR2 YYNGEE. The CDR3 is 15 amino acids. CDR3 bases: TGTGCCAGCAGCCCTAGCGGGGGGGCCTACAATGAGCAGTTCTTC. Its protein product is CASSPSGGAYNEQFF.

In its sample, this clone was seen many times. The DNA for the CDR3 is TGTGCCAGCAGTGTCGGGGTCACCGGGGAGCTGTTTTTT. This sequence encodes CASSVGVTGELFF. The V call is TRBV6-4, the J call TRBJ2-2, with a tentative D call TRBD2 (5 bases). The CDR3 sequence is 13 residues long. The germline gives CDR1 MRHNA, CDR2 SNTAGT. With 4 bases removed from V and 4 bases from J, the gap between germline ends came to 7 bases.

V gene TRBV5-1 combines with J gene TRBJ2-5; weak D call: TRBD1 (6 bases). The CDR3 length is 16 residues. V was trimmed by 4 bases and J by 1 base, leaving 17 bases between them. CDR1 is SGHRS, CDR2 YFSETQ, per germline. This CDR3 reads CASSGGLRGAQETQYF. The CDR3 nucleotides read TGCGCCAGCAGCGGGGGCCTCCGAGGGGCCCAAGAGACCCAGTACTTC.

V gene TRBV4-2 combines with J gene TRBJ1-1, with D perhaps TRBD1 (6 bases). Between the trimmed V and J ends, which lost 1 base and 4 bases, there was a span of 10 bases. The CDR3 has 14 residues. Germline V gene sequence: CDR1 LGHNA, CDR2 YNFKEQ. The CDR3, as DNA: TGTGCCAGCAGCCAAGCTACAGGGACCACTGAAGCTTTCTTT. This sequence encodes CASSQATGTTEAFF.

The gene calls are TRBV7-3 and TRBJ1-1; possibly TRBD1 for D (6 bases). CDR1 and CDR2 from the germline V gene are SGHTA and FQGTGA. Trimming shortened V by 5 bases and J by 4 bases, and 11 bases separated the two germline ends. This CDR3 region has 13 residues. CDR3 region: CASSNREGTEAFF. CDR3 bases: TGTGCCAGCAGCAACAGGGAGGGCACTGAAGCTTTCTTT.

This chain connects TRBV2 to TRBJ1-6; TRBD1 is a possible D gene (5 bases). This CDR3 contains 16 residues. Trimming took off 4 bases at V and 10 bases at J, with 20 bases between the two ends. Germline CDR1 is SNHLY and CDR2 is FYNNEI. CDR3 region: CASSADPPGRGSPLHF. The DNA for the CDR3 is TGTGCCAGCAGTGCTGACCCGCCGGGGAGGGGATCACCCCTCCACTTT.

This clone was counted between two and nine times. This sequence joins TRBV9 and TRBJ1-1; a possible D gene is TRBD1 (5 bases). Germline V CDR1 and CDR2: SGDLS, YYNGEE. V lost 0 bases, J lost 2 bases, and 11 bases lay in between. This CDR3 spans 15 amino acids. The CDR3 loop reads CASSVVTGFNTEAFF. For the CDR3, the DNA is TGTGCCAGCAGCGTAGTCACAGGCTTTAACACTGAAGCTTTCTTT.

The genes are TRBV3-1 (or the pseudogene TRBV3-2) and TRBJ2-1; D call uncertain. The CDR3 covers 12 residues. Per the germline V gene, CDR1 is LGHDT and CDR2 is YNNKEL (reference sequence). V shed 1 base and J shed 12 bases, with 10 bases lying between them. This CDR3 is CASSQGERRQFF. The CDR3 nucleotides are TGTGCCAGCAGCCAAGGAGAGCGACGGCAGTTCTTC.